Listed here is a single T cell receptor (beta chain). Its target is not known. The same CDR3 also results from other DNA sequences found in this sample. These data come from a study of shared clonotypes between healthy human individuals. Findings and limits, study-wide: For naive CD4 cells, 4.5% to 6.5% of clonotypes were shared across a few donors.

Donors included only healthy HIV-negative adults lacking recent acute infections or vaccinations. CD4+ cells yielded CD45RA+ naive and CD45RA-negative memory subsets. CDR3 size: 15 residues. Germline assignment: CDR1 SGHRS and CDR2 YFSETQ. The V end lost 4 bases, the J end lost 1 base, and 12 bases lay between the germline ends. Some clones are missing from TCRdb's copy, which holds only in-frame ones; the method was immunoSEQ multiplex PCR. Of over a million clones in the sample, approximately 80% are singletons; the top ten hold 0.5% to 0.65%. The sequence was collected from a man between 18 and 35 years old in good health. Some clones in this sample may be carry-over from other donors' samples. Sequencing input: memory CD4+ T cells from PBMCs. Subset: CD45RA-negative fraction. V gene TRBV5-1 combines with J gene TRBJ1-3; TRBD1 is a possible D gene (5 bases). In nucleotides, the CDR3 is TGCGCCAGCAGCCCGCGTGGGGGGTCTGGAAACACCATATATTTT. Translation: CASSPRGGSGNTIYF.